This T cell receptor beta chain was sequenced for a study of sequential checkpoint blockade in melanoma. Study details: Patients were randomized 1:1 to nivolumab-then-ipilimumab or ipilimumab-then-nivolumab first-line. Each arm's sequence ended with maintenance nivolumab.

The CDR3 is made up of 18 amino acids. J gave up 4 bases and V 0 bases, and 9 bases lay outside the gene matches. Germline lookup yields CDR1 LGHNA and CDR2 YNFKEQ. Specified treatment: randomized to nivolumab then ipilimumab (arm A) or the reverse (arm B). Sorted cells were live CD3+CD8+, lacking CD19 and CD56, from PBMCs. Assay used: immunoSEQ multiplex PCR; TCRdb lists only in-frame clones, some missing. The sample holds 5,900 or so clones, 53% seen once. This rearrangement joins TRBV4-2 to TRBJ2-1, with TRBD2 matching 10 bases. The sequence derives from a human donor with melanoma. Here the sequenced sample was CD8+ T cells sorted from blood (inferred from file names), taken from a patient given nivolumab and ipilimumab in sequence. This chain's CDR3 is CASSQDLASGGSYNEQFF. Here the CDR3 DNA reads TGTGCCAGCAGCCAAGATCTGGCTAGCGGGGGATCGTACAATGAGCAGTTCTTC.